This entry concerns a single T cell receptor (beta chain). This specimen comes from a study of blood T cell repertoires in COVID-19. Looking at the study overall: The United States, Italy and Spain were the sources of the acute and convalescent COVID-19 samples.

Libraries were prepared by immunoSEQ multiplex PCR; TCRdb keeps only in-frame clonotypes and omits some of them. The table records about 380,000 clones, more than 70% of them present only once. The CDR3 runs to 11 residues. CDR1 is SQVTM and CDR2 is ANQGSEA in the germline V gene. Deletions cut 4 bases from V and 7 bases from J, with 10 bases between. The rearrangement uses TRBV29-1 and TRBJ1-2; no firm D call. Sequencing was performed on PBMCs or T cells enriched from blood (not recorded which). The TCR sequence derives from a man younger than 40 who had recovered from COVID-19. Here the CDR3 DNA reads TGCAGCGTTGGCGGCGAGGGTGGCTACACCTTC. Protein: CSVGGEGGYTF.